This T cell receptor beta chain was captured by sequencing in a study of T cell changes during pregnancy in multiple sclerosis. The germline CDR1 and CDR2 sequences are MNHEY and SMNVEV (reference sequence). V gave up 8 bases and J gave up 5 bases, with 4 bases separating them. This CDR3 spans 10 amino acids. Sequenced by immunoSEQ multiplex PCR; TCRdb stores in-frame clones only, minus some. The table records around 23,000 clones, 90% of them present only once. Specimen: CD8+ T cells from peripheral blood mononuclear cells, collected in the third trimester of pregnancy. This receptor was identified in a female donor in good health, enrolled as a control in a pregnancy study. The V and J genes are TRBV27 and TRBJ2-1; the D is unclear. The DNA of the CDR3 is TGTGCCAGCGGCAACAATGAGCAGTTCTTC. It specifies CASGNNEQFF.